This paragraph covers one T cell receptor beta chain sequence. These data are taken from a study of blood T cell repertoires in COVID-19. At the level of the study: T cells, B-cell-depleted T cells, or PBMCs provided the cDNA or gDNA that served as material.

V dropped 4 bases and J dropped 6 bases, with 16 bases sitting between them. This CDR3 comprises 14 residues. Germline V CDR1 and CDR2: SQVTM, ANQGSEA. Libraries were prepared by immunoSEQ multiplex PCR; TCRdb keeps only in-frame clonotypes and omits some of them. Of just under 350,000 clones listed, over 70% are singletons. What was sequenced was peripheral blood. V is TRBV29-1 and J is TRBJ2-1, with D possibly matching TRBD1 (6 bases). The TCR was taken from a woman between 50 and 59 years old with COVID-19, enrolled during active disease. The CDR3 loop is CSVVRDNHFNEQFF. Written as DNA, the CDR3 is TGCAGCGTTGTCCGGGACAACCACTTCAATGAGCAGTTCTTC.